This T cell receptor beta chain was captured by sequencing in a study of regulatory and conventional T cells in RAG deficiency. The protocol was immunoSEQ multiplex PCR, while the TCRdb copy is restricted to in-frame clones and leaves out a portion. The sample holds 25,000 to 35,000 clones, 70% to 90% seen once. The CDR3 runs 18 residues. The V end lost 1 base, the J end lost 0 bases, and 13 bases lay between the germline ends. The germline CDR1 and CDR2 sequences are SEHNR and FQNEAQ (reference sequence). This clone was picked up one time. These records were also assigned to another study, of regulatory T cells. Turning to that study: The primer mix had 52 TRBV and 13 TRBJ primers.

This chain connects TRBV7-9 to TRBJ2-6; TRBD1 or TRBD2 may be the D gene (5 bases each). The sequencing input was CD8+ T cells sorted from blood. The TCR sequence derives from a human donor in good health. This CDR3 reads CASSLVRGFDSGANVLTF. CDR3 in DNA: TGTGCCAGCAGCTTAGTCCGGGGCTTCGACTCTGGGGCCAACGTCCTGACTTTC.